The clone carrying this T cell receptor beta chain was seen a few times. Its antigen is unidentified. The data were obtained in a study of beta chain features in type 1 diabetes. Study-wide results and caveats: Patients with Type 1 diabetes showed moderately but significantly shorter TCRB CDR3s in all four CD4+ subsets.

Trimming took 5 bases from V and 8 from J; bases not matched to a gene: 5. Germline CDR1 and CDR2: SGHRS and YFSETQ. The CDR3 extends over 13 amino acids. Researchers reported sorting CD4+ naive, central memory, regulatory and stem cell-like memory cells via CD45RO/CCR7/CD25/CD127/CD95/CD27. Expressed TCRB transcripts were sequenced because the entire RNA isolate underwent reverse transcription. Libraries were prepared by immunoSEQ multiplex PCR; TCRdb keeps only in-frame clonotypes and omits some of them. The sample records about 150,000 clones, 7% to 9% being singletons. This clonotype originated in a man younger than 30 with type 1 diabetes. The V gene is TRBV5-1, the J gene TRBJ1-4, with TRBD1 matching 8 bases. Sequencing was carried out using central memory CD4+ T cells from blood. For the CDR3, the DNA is TGCGCCAGCAGTCAGGGGGCAAACGAAAAACTGTTTTTT. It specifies CASSQGANEKLFF.